This T cell receptor (beta chain) was captured in a study of PD-1 blockade in classical Hodgkin lymphoma. Study conclusions and caveats: Patients excluded were those beginning nivolumab under 1 year after ASCT. Diversity similar to that of newly diagnosed patients was seen at baseline in complete responders. A significant rise in TCR diversity was seen by C4D1 for CD4+ cells but not for CD8+ cells. Relapsed/refractory patients reportedly had the lowest baseline TCR diversity, below newly diagnosed patients, who were below healthy donors.

This CDR3 is 15 amino acids long. V was clipped by 3 bases and J by 3 bases; unmatched bases: 4. Germline values: CDR1 LNHDA, CDR2 SQIVND (reference sequence). Assay used: immunoSEQ multiplex PCR; TCRdb lists only in-frame clones, some missing. The profile shows nearly 50,000 clones, about 75% of them singletons. Time point indicated: cycle 4 day 1 (C4D1), after more than five weeks of nivolumab. All the patients suffered relapse after autologous stem cell transplantation, and brentuximab vedotin exposure differed. A remark on this clone: What it recognizes is unknown.

Sequenced material: peripheral blood mononuclear cells (PBMCs), taken before the fourth cycle of nivolumab. The TCR sequence derives from a human donor with classical Hodgkin lymphoma. V usage is TRBV19 and J usage is TRBJ2-7, with 11 bases fitting TRBD2. Here the CDR3 DNA reads TGTGCCAGTAGTATGCTAGCGGGAGGAGGCTACGAGCAGTACTTC. As protein: CASSMLAGGGYEQYF.